The 10 T cell receptor beta chains presented below share a single source sample, sequenced in a study of blood T cell repertoires in COVID-19 (dated by TCRdb to about 2020). The protocol used for the library was the immunoSEQ multiplex PCR assay. TCRdb re-hosts the immuneACCESS table, in-frame sequences only. Its copies lack some clones; in the studies checked, an unresolved V gene accounts for under half of them, and the cause for the rest is not known. For this sample the table gives 320,000 or so clones, of which roughly 87% were detected only once. About 0.93% of the sample lies in the top ten. Sequenced input: PBMCs or T cells enriched from blood (not recorded which). The receptor set was obtained from a woman aged 30 to 39 who had recovered from COVID-19.

The chain carries TRBV5-4 and TRBJ2-2; D perhaps matches TRBD1 (6 bases). This CDR3 region has 15 residues. Trimming took 2 bases from V and 4 from J, leaving 12 bases between them. The V gene's germline CDR1 is SGHNT and CDR2 YYREEE (reference sequence). CDR3 residues: CASSFLTGSTGELFF. CDR3 nucleotide sequence: TGTGCCAGCAGCTTCTTAACAGGGAGCACCGGGGAGCTGTTTTTT. The full variable domain, its missing parts supplied by reference TRBV5-4 and TRBJ2-2, is ETGVTQSPTHLIKTRGQQVTLRCSSQSGHNTVSWYQQALGQGPQFIFQYYREEENGRGNFPPRFSGLQFPNYSSELNVNALELDDSALYLCASSFLTGSTGELFFGEGSRLTVL.

Only a few counts were recorded for this clone. The V gene is TRBV3-1 (or the pseudogene TRBV3-2), the J gene TRBJ1-5; TRBD1 matches 9 bases. The trim removed 0 bases at V and 2 bases at J, leaving 11 bases unmatched. Germline CDR1 reads LGHDT; CDR2 reads YNNKEL (reference sequence). The CDR3 loop spans 19 amino acids. Here the CDR3 reads CASSQDSGWDREGNQPQHF. CDR3 nucleotide sequence: TGTGCCAGCAGCCAAGATAGTGGGTGGGACAGGGAGGGCAATCAGCCCCAGCATTTT.

The chain links TRBV24-1 to TRBJ2-3; D not resolved. This CDR3 region has 14 residues. Germline V gene data show CDR1 as KGHDR and CDR2 as SFDVKD. Trimming left V 7 bases short and J 0 bases short, with 10 bases between. Here the CDR3 DNA reads TGTGCCACCAGCGGGTTACTCAGCACAGATACGCAGTATTTT. Translating gives CATSGLLSTDTQYF.

This chain joins TRBV10-3 and TRBJ2-7; 9 nucleotides line up with TRBD1. The CDR3 runs 14 residues. Per the germline V gene, CDR1 is ENHRY and CDR2 is SYGVKD. V gave up 4 bases and J gave up 6 bases; unmatched junction bases: 7. The chain's CDR3 is CAISAPGQGGEQYF. The CDR3, as DNA: TGTGCCATCAGTGCCCCGGGACAGGGAGGCGAGCAGTACTTC.

The rearrangement links TRBV5-6 to TRBJ2-7, with TRBD1 identical over 7 bases. The germline V gene encodes CDR1 SGHDT and CDR2 YYEEEE. Germline trimming cut 4 bases from V and 3 bases from J; bases unmatched to any gene: 7. The CDR3 loop spans 14 amino acids. Here the CDR3 reads CASSLGTDRYEQYF. The CDR3 bases are TGTGCCAGCAGCCTTGGGACAGACCGCTACGAGCAGTACTTC. Full variable domain (missing parts from reference TRBV5-6 and TRBJ2-7): DAGVTQSPTHLIKTRGQQVTLRCSPKSGHDTVSWYQQALGQGPQFIFQYYEEEERQRGNFPDRFSGHQFPNYSSELNVNALLLGDSALYLCASSLGTDRYEQYFGPGTRLTVT.

The genes are TRBV18 and TRBJ1-3; the match to TRBD1 covers 8 bases. This CDR3 contains 18 residues. With 1 base clipped from V and 4 bases from J, the junction kept 12 bases outside the gene matches. Germline values: CDR1 KGHSH, CDR2 LQKENI. The CDR3 nucleotides read TGTGCCAGCTCACCACTCGCGCGGACAGGGACGTCCGGAAACACCATATATTTT. Its translation: CASSPLARTGTSGNTIYF. The entire variable domain, with the rest obtained from reference TRBV18 and TRBJ1-3, is as follows: NAGVMQNPRHLVRRRGQEARLRCSPMKGHSHVYWYRQLPEEGLKFMVYLQKENIIDESGMPKERFSAEFPKEGPSILRIQQVVRGDSAAYFCASSPLARTGTSGNTIYFGEGSWLTVV.

The J gene is TRBJ2-5, the V gene TRBV5-1; the match to TRBD1 covers 8 bases. V lost 4 bases, J lost 2 bases, and 7 bases stayed unmatched. CDR3 length equals 15 residues. Germline-derived CDR1 and CDR2 are SGHRS and YFSETQ. The CDR3 reads CASSRTGTAQETQYF. The CDR3 bases are TGCGCCAGCAGCAGGACAGGGACCGCACAAGAGACCCAGTACTTC.

The rearrangement uses TRBV3-1 (or the pseudogene TRBV3-2) and TRBJ2-4; possibly TRBD2 for D (5 bases). The CDR3 runs 13 residues. Trimming took off 3 bases at V and 3 bases at J, with 6 bases between the two ends. In germline, CDR1 is LGHDT, CDR2 YNNKEL (reference sequence). CDR3 in amino acids: CASSQGDKNIQYF. The CDR3 DNA reads TGTGCCAGCAGCCAGGGAGACAAAAACATTCAGTACTTC.

V usage is TRBV11-2 and J usage is TRBJ1-1; D gene ambiguous. The CDR3 totals 14 residues. CDR1 is SGHAT, CDR2 FQNNGV, per germline. The V gene lost 0 bases and the J gene lost 3 bases, with 8 bases spanning the gap. In DNA form, the CDR3 reads TGTGCCAGCAGCTTAGAGTTCGGGGACACTGAAGCTTTCTTT. Translating gives CASSLEFGDTEAFF.

V and J are TRBV6-5 and TRBJ1-5, with a weak D call TRBD1 (5 bases). Germline V gene sequence: CDR1 MNHEY, CDR2 SVGAGI. V lost 2 bases to trimming and J lost 6 bases, with 11 bases between them. CDR3 length equals 14 residues. The CDR3 DNA reads TGTGCCAGCAGTTACGGGGGGTTAGCTCAGCCCCAGCATTTT. Translating it yields CASSYGGLAQPQHF.